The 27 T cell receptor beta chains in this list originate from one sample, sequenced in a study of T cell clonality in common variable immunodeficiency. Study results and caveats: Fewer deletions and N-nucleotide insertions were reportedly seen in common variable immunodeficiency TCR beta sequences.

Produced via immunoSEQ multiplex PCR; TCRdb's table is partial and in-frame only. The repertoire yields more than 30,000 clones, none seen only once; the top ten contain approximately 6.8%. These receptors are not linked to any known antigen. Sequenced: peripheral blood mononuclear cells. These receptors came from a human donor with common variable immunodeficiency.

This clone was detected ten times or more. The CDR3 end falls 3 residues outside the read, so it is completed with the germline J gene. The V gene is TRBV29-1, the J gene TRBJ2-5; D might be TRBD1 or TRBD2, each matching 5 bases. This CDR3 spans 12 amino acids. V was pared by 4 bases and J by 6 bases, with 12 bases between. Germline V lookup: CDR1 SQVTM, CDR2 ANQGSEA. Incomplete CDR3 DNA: TGCAGCGTTGGAGGGGTGGGAAAGACC. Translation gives CSVGGVGKT. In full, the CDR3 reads CSVGGVGKTQYF.

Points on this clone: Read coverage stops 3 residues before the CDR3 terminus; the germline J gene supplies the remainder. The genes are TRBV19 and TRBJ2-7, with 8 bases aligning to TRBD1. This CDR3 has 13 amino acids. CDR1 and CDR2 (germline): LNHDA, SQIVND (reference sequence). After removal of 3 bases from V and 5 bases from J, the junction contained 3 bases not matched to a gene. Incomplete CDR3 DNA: TGTGCCAGTAGTATGACAGGGGTCGACGAG. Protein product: CASSMTGVDE. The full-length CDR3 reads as CASSMTGVDEQYF.

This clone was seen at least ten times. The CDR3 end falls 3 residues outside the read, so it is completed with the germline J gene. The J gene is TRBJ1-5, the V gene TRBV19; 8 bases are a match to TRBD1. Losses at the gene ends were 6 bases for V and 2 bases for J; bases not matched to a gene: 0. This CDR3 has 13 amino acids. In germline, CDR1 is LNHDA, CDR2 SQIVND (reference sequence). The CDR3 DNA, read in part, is TGTGCCAGTAGGGGACAGGGCAATCAGCCC. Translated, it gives CASRGQGNQP. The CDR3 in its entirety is CASRGQGNQPQHF.

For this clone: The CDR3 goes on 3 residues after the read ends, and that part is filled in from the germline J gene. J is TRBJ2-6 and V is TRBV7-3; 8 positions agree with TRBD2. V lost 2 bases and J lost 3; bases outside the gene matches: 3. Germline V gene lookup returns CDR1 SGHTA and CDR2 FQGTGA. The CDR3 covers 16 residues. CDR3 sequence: CASSLGTRHGANVLTF. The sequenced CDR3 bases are TGTGCCAGCAGCTTAGGGACTAGACATGGGGCCAACGTC.

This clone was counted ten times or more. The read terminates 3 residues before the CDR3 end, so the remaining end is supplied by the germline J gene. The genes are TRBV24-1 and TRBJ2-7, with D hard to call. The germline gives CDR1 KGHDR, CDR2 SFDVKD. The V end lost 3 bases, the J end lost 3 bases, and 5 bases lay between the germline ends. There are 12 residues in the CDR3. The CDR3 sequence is CATSDTGYEQYF. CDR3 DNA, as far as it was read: TGTGCCACCAGTGATACCGGCTACGAG.

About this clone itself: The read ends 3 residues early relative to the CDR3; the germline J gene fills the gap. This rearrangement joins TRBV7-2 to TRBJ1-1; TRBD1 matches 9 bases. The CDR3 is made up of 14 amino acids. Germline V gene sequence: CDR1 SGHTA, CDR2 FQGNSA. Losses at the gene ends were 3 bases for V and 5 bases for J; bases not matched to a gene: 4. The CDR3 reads CASSFGQGRTEAFF. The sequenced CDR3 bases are TGTGCCAGCAGCTTTGGACAGGGGAGAACTGAA.

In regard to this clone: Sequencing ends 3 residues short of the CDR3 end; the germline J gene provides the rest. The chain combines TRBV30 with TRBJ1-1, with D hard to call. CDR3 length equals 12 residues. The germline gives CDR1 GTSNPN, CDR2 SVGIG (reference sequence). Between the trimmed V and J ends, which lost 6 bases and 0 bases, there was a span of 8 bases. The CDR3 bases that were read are TGTGCCTGTTCCCAGATGAACACTGAA. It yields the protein CACSQMNTE. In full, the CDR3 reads CACSQMNTEAFF.

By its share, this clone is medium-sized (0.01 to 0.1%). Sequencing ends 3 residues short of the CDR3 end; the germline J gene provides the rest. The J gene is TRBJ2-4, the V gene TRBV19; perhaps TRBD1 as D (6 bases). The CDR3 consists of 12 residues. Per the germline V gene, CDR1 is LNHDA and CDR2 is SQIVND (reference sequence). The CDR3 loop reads CASSISDSRQYF. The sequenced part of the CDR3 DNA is TGTGCCAGTAGTATTTCGGACAGCCGT.

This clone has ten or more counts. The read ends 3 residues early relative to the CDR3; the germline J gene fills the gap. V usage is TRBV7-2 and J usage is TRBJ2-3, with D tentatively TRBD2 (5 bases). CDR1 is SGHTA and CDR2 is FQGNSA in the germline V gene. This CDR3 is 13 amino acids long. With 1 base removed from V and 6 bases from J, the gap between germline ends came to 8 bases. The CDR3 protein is CASSLVPSDTQYF. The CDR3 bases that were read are TGTGCCAGCAGCTTAGTCCCTAGCGATACG.

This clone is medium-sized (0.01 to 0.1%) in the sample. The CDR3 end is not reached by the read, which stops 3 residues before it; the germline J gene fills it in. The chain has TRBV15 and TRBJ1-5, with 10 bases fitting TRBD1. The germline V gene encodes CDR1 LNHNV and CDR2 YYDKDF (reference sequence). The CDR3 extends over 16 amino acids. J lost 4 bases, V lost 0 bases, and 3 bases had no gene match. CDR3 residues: CATSRDRTGGNQPQHF. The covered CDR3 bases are TGTGCCACCAGCAGAGATCGGACAGGGGGTAATCAGCCC. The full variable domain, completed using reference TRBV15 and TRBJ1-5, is DAMVIQNPRYQVTQFGKPVTLSCSQTLNHNVMYWYQQKSSQAPKLLFHYYDKDFNNEADTPDNFQSRRPNTSFCFLDIRSPGLGDTAMYLCATSRDRTGGNQPQHFGDGTRLSIL.

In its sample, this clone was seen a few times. CDR3 DNA, as far as it was read: TGTGCCAGCAGCCAAGTGGGGACTAGCGGGACCTACGAG. Amino acids: CASSQVGTSGTYE. In full, the CDR3 reads CASSQVGTSGTYEQYF. This chain connects TRBV4-2 to TRBJ2-7; 13 nucleotides align to TRBD2. The DNA ends 3 residues before the CDR3 does, and the rest of the CDR3 is filled in from the germline J gene. Trimming cost V 1 base and J 2 bases; bases outside gene matches: 2. Germline V lookup: CDR1 LGHNA, CDR2 YNFKEQ. CDR3 length: 16 amino acids.

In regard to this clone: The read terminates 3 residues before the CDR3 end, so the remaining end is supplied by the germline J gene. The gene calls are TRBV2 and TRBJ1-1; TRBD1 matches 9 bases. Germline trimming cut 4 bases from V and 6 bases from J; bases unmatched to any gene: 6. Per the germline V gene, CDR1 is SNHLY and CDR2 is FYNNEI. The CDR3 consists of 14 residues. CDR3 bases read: TGTGCCAGCAGTGGGACGGGACAGGGTCCTGAA. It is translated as CASSGTGQGPE. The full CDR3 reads CASSGTGQGPEAFF.

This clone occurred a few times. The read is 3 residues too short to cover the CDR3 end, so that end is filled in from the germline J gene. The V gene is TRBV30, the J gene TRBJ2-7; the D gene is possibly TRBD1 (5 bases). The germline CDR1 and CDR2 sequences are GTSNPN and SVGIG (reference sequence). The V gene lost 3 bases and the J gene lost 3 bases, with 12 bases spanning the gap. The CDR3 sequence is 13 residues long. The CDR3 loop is CAWRGRPHYEQYF. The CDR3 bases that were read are TGTGCCTGGAGGGGGCGGCCCCACTACGAG. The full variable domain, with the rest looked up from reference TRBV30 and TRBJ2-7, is SQTIHQWPATLVQPVGSPLSLECTVEGTSNPNLYWYRQAAGRGLQLLFYSVGIGQISSEVPQNLSASRPQDRQFILSSKKLLLSDSGFYLCAWRGRPHYEQYFGPGTRLTVT.

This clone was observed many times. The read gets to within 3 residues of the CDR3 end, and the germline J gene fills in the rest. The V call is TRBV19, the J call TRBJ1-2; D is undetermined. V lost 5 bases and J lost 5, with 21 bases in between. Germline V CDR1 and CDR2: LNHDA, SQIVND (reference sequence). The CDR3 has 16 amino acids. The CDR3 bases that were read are TGTGCCAGTAGTGCCTCCCTAACCGGGTTGGTGTATGGC. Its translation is CASSASLTGLVYG. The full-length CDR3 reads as CASSASLTGLVYGYTF.

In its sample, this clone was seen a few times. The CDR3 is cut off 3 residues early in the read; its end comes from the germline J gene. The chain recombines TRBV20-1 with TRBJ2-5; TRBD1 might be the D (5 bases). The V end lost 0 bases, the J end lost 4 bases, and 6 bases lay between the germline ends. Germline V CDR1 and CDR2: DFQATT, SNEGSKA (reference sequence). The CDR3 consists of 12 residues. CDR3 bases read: TGCAGTGCTAGAGATCAGGGAGAGACC. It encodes CSARDQGET. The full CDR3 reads CSARDQGETQYF.

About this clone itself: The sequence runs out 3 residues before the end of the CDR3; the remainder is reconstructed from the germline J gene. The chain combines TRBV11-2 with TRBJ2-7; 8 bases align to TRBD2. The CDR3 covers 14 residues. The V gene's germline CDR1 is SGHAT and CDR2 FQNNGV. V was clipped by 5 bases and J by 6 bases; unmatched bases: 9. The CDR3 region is CASSQGREVFEQYF. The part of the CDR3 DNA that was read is TGTGCCAGCAGCCAAGGGCGGGAGGTCTTCGAG.

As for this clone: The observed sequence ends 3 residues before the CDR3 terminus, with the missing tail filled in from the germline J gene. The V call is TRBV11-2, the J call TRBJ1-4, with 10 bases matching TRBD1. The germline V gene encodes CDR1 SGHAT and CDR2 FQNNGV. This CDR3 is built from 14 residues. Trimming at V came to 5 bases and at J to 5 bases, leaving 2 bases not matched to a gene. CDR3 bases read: TGTGCCAGCAGCCGGGACAGGGGAAATGAAAAA. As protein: CASSRDRGNEK. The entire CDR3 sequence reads CASSRDRGNEKLFF.

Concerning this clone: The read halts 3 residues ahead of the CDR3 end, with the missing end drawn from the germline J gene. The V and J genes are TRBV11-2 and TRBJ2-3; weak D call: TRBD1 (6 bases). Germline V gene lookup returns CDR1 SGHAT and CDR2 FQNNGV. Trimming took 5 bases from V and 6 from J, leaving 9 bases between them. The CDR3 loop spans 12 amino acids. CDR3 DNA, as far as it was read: TGTGCCAGCAGCCAAACAGGGGATACG. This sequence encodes CASSQTGDT. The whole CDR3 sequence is CASSQTGDTQYF.

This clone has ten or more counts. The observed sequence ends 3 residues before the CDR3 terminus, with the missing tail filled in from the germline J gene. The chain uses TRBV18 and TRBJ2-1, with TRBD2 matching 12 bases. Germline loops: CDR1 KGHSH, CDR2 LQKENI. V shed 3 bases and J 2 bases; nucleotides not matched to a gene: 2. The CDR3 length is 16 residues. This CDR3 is CASSPRTSGTYNEQFF. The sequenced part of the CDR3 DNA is TGTGCCAGCTCACCCAGGACTAGCGGGACCTACAATGAG.

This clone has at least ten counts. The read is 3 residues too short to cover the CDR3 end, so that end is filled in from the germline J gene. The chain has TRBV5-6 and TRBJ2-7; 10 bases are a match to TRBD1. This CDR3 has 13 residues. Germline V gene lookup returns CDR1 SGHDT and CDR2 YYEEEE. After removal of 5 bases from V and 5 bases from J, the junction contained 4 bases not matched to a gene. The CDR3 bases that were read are TGTGCCAGCAGTTGGGACAGGGGAGACGAG. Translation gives CASSWDRGDE. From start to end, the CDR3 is CASSWDRGDEQYF.

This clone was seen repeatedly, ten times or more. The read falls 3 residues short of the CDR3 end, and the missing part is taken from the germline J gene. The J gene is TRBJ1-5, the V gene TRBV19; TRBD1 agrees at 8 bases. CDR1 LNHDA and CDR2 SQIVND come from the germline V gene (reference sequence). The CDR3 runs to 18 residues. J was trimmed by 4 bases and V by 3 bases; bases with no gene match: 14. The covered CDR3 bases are TGTGCCAGTAGTATTGGGCCCGGGCGCAGGGGGCAAAATCAGCCC. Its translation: CASSIGPGRRGQNQP. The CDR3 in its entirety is CASSIGPGRRGQNQPQHF.

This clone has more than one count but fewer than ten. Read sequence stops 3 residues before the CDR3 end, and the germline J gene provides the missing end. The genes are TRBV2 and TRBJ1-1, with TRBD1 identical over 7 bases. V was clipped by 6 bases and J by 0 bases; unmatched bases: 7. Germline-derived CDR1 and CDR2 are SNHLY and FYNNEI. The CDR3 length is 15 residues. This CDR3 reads CASRGRTGLNTEAFF. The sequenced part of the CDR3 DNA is TGTGCCAGCAGGGGGCGGACAGGATTGAACACTGAA.

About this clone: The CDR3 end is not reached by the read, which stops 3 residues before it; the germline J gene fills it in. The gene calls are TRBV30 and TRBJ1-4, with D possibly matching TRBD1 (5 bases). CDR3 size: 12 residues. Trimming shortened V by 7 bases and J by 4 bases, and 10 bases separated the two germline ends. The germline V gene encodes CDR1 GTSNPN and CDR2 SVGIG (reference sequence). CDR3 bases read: TGTGCCTCTGACAGCGATAATGAAAAA. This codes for CASDSDNEK. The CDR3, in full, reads CASDSDNEKLFF.

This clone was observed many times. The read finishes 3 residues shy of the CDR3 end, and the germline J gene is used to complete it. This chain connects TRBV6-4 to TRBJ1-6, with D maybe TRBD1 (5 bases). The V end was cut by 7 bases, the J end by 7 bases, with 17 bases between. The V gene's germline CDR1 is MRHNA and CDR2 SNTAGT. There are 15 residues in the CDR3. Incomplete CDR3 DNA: TGTGCCAGCAAACGGAGGCCTCAGGGAAATTCACCC. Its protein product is CASKRRPQGNSP. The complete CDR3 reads CASKRRPQGNSPLHF.

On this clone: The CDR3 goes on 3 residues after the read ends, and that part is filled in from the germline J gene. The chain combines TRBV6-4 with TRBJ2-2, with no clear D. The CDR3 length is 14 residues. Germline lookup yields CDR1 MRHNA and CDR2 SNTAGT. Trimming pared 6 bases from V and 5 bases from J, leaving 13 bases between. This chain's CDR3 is CASREMLDTGELFF. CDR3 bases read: TGTGCCAGCAGAGAAATGCTAGATACCGGGGAG.

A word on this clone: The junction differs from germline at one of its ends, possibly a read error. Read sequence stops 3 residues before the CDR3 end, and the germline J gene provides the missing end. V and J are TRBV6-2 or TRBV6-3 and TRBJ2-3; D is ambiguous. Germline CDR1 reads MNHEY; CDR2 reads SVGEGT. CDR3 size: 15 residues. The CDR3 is CASSDSSGGTDTQYF. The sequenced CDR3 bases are TGTGCCAGCAGTGACTCGAGTGGCGGTACAGATACG.

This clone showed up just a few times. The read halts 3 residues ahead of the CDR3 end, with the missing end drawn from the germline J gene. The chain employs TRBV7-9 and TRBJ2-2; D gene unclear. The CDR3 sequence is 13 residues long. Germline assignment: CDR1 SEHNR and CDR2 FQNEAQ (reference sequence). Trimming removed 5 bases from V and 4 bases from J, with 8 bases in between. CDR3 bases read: TGTGCCAGCAGCCAGCGCGGCACCGGGGAG. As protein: CASSQRGTGE. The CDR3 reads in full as CASSQRGTGELFF.